The sequence of this T cell receptor (beta chain) was determined in a study of CD8+ T cells in alopecia areata (dated by TCRdb to 2017 to 2018). In terms of the full investigation: The treated patients, all with moderate-to-severe alopecia areata, were enrolled in an open-label pilot trial of oral tofacitinib given at 5 to 10 mg twice daily. Tofacitinib was given for 6 to 18 months, followed by 6 months of follow-up off drug to assess delayed response and recurrence. Disease severity in treated patients was measured with the SALT score, which quantifies the percentage of affected scalp surface area. To study T cell clonal expansion in alopecia areata, the researchers applied high-throughput TCRbeta sequencing to both the C3H/HeJ mouse model and human patients. In humans, TCRbeta sequencing was performed on scalp tissue and on sorted CD4+ and CD8+ peripheral blood T cells from healthy controls and from patients with patchy or totalis/universalis alopecia areata. Biopsies were taken from tofacitinib-treated patients at baseline and at 4 and 24 weeks of treatment, and a later scalp biopsy was taken in several of the tofacitinib-treated patients. Scalp clonality was compared among normal scalp (n=4), patchy alopecia areata scalp (n=8), and alopecia totalis/universalis scalp (n=8). RNA came from the PAXgene miRNA kit for fixed scalp, the miRNeasy kit for PBMCs, and the RNeasy kit for mouse skin. TCRbeta CDR3 regions were amplified by immunoSEQ multiplex PCR with 35 Vbeta forward and 13 Jbeta reverse primers.

In the case of this clone: Its specific antigen is unknown. One base away there is no much larger clone; base qualities are not given.

Findings and caveats that apply to the study as a whole: Compared with normal scalp, lesional scalp had higher clonality and more expanded CD8+ clones, particularly in alopecia totalis/universalis, a pattern that suggests antigenic drive. Scalp clonality and the number of expanded CD8+ clones among the top 100 scalp clones were significantly decreased by tofacitinib. Shared TCR sequences between patients were less evident than in mice, which may be partly attributable to HLA diversity in the patient population. Many expanded lesional clones persisted in scalp and blood during tofacitinib treatment, which may partly explain relapse after stopping treatment. Because the treated cohort was small and had only one nonresponder, larger studies are needed to examine links between baseline CD8+ expansion and response. Unlike mouse skin, which is dominated by gammadelta T cells, normal human skin has resident alphabeta T cells that are also sequenced, and this complicates analysis of the scalp TCR repertoire.

At the junction V is shortened by 0 bases and J by 7 bases, with 13 bases in between. CDR1 and CDR2, per the germline V gene, are SGDLS and YYNGEE. The CDR3 spans 14 residues, from the cysteine through the phenylalanine. Only the CDR3 part of the read is kept: 42 bases, read in frame from the first base. Library construction relied on the immunoSEQ multiplex PCR assay. For TCR sequencing, RNA was extracted from every sample and reverse transcribed into cDNA to serve as template. SuperScript III was used for first-strand cDNA synthesis, primed with a 2:1 mix of oligo-dT and random hexamers. Amplification bias was assessed with a synthetic immune receptor repertoire, and residual bias was removed computationally. From the authors' description of their analysis: Raw reads were preprocessed for error removal, and CDR3 was defined according to IMGT conventions as running from the conserved cysteine to phenylalanine. Clonality was calculated as 1 minus Shannon entropy normalized by log2 of the number of productive unique TCRs. Whether scalp clones were CD4 or CD8 was inferred by matching scalp TCRbeta sequences against CD4 and CD8 repertoires sorted from blood. What TCRdb holds here is the immuneACCESS table cut down to in-frame rearrangements. Part of the clones is not present; checked against another copy, under half of the missing clones reflect an unresolved V gene, and the others are unexplained. V and J calls and clone size follow that table, whereas D and trimming were derived from the DNA. The sample profile shows around 190,000 clones; roughly three fifths of them were found once. In total, the top ten clones hold roughly 0.67% of the sample.

This sample's time point label indicates: approximately 4 weeks on oral tofacitinib. What the treatment or condition label conveys for this sample: oral pan-JAK inhibitor, 5-10 mg twice daily. Peripheral blood and lesional scalp punch biopsies were obtained from patients with alopecia areata. PBMCs were isolated by density centrifugation and stained for CD3, CD4 and CD8, and CD4+ and CD8+ T cells were sorted on a FACSAria. This receptor was obtained from a human donor with alopecia areata. The sample in question was CD4+ T cells sorted from blood, obtained at week 4, from a patient treated with tofacitinib. This receptor chain uses TRBV9 and TRBJ1-1; too little of a D gene remains to name it. The CDR3 protein is CASSVVLGGGEAFF. The DNA sequence is TGTGCCAGCAGCGTAGTTTTGGGAGGAGGTGAAGCTTTCTTT.